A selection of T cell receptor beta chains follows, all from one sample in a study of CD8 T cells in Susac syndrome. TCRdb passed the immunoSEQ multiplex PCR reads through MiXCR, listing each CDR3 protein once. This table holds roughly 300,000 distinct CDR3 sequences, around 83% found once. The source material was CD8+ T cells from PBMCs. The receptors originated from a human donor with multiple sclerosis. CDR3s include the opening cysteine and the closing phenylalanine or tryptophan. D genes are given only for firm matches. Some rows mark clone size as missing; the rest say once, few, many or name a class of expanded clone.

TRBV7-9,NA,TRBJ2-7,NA,CASSSTDNYEQYF,TGTGCCAGCAGCTCGACTGATAACTACGAGCAGTACTTC
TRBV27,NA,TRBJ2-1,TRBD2,CASSFSPSGSGEQFF,TGTGCCAGCAGTTTTAGCCCTAGCGGGAGTGGTGAGCAGTTCTTC
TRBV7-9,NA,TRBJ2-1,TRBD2,CASSPPGLAASSYNEQFF,TGTGCCAGCAGCCCCCCGGGACTAGCGGCTAGCTCCTACAATGAGCAGTTCTTC
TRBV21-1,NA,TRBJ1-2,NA,CASSRTSRGRSYGYTF,TGTGCCAGCAGCCGAACTTCCAGGGGCCGTTCCTATGGCTACACCTTC
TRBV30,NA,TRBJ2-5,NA,CAWRLWEEETQYF,TGTGCCTGGAGATTGTGGGAGGAAGAGACCCAGTACTTC
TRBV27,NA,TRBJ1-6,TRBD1,CASRGQGPLWALHF,TGTGCCAGCAGGGGACAGGGCCCCCTCTGGGCCCTCCACTTT
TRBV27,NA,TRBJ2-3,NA,CASSHRVSTDTQYF,TGTGCCAGCAGTCACAGGGTCAGCACAGATACGCAGTATTTT
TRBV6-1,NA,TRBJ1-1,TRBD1,CASSAWDRGSTEAFF,TGTGCCAGCAGTGCATGGGACAGGGGATCCACTGAAGCTTTCTTT
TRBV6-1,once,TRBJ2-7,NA,CASSEAVAGFPYEQYF,TGTGCCAGCAGTGAAGCGGTGGCGGGCTTCCCCTACGAGCAGTACTTC
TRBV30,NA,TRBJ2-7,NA,CAWSAVSYEQYF,TGTGCCTGGAGTGCAGTCTCCTACGAGCAGTACTTC
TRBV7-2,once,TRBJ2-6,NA,CASSLSSLRGNSGANVLTF,TGTGCCAGCAGCCTCAGCAGCTTAAGGGGAAACTCTGGGGCCAACGTCCTGACTTTC
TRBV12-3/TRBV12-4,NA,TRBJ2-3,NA,CASSLPRSTDTQYF,TGTGCCAGCAGTTTACCTAGGAGCACAGATACGCAGTATTTT
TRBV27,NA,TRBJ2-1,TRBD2,CASSLLAGAGEQFF,TGTGCCAGCAGTCTACTAGCGGGAGCGGGTGAGCAGTTCTTC
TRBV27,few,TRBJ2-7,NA,CASSMRTTYEQYF,TGTGCCAGTAGTATGAGGACTACCTACGAGCAGTACTTC
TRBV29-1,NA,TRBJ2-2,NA,CSVEEGGAGTGELFF,TGCAGCGTTGAAGAAGGAGGGGCGGGCACCGGGGAGCTGTTTTTT
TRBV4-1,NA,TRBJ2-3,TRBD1,CASSQEQGIITDTQYF,TGCGCCAGCAGCCAAGAACAGGGGATTATTACAGATACGCAGTATTTT
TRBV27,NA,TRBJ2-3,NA,CASSTLRTEASTDTQYF,TGTGCCAGCAGTACTCTTAGGACAGAAGCGAGCACAGATACGCAGTATTTT
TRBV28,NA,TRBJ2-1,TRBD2,CASSAREGREGPNEQFF,TGTGCCAGCAGTGCCCGTGAGGGACGGGAGGGCCCCAATGAGCAGTTCTTC
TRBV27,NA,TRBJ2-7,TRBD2,CASSRTRVHEQYF,TGTGCCAGCAGCCGGACTAGGGTCCACGAGCAGTACTTC
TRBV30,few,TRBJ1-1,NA,CAWETRGTEAFF,TGTGCCTGGGAAACGAGGGGAACTGAAGCTTTCTTT
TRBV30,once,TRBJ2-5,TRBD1,CAWRPPPGQAYQETQYF,TGTGCCTGGAGACCGCCCCCGGGACAGGCCTACCAAGAGACCCAGTACTTC
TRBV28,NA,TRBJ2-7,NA,CASSFAEIYEQYF,TGTGCCAGCAGTTTTGCAGAGATCTACGAGCAGTACTTC
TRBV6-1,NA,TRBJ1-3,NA,CASSETGSGNTIYF,TGTGCCAGCAGTGAAACGGGATCTGGAAACACCATATATTTT
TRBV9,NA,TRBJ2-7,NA,CASSVAPGNYEQYF,TGTGCCAGCAGCGTCGCTCCGGGCAACTACGAGCAGTACTTC
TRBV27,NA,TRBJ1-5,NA,CASSSGTLNQPQHF,TGTGCCAGCAGTTCCGGGACACTAAACCAGCCCCAGCATTTT
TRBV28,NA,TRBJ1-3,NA,CAGSPGLTGNTIYF,TGTGCCGGCAGTCCCGGGCTCACCGGAAACACCATATATTTT
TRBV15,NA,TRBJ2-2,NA,CAAKSTGGAGTGELFF,TGTGCCGCAAAGAGCACGGGGGGCGCGGGCACCGGGGAGCTGTTTTTT
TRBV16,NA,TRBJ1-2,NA,CASSHRALLYGYTF,TGTGCCAGCAGCCATCGGGCTCTGCTCTATGGCTACACCTTC
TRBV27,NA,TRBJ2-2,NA,CASSARTSRGELFF,TGTGCCAGCAGTGCCCGGACATCTAGGGGGGAGCTGTTTTTT
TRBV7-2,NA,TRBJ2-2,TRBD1,CAILDRGSSRTGELFF,TGTGCCATCCTGGACAGGGGGTCGTCGAGGACCGGGGAGCTGTTTTTT
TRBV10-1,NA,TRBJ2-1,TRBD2,CAAAPSGGNEQFF,TGCGCCGCGGCGCCTAGCGGGGGAAATGAGCAGTTCTTC
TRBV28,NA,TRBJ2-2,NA,CASSLSTGRSGELFF,TGTGCCAGCAGTCTATCGACAGGGAGGTCCGGGGAGCTGTTTTTT
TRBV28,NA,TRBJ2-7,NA,CASSLWASYEQYF,TGTGCCAGCAGTTTGTGGGCATCCTACGAGCAGTACTTC
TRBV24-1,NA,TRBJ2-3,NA,CATSARSRGAFGTQYF,TGTGCCACCAGTGCTAGGTCCAGAGGAGCTTTTGGTACGCAGTATTTT
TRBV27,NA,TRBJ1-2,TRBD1,CASSPDRTYGYTF,TGTGCCAGCAGTCCGGACAGGACCTATGGCTACACCTTC
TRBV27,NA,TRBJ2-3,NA,CASSPRREDTQYF,TGTGCCAGCAGTCCGAGGAGGGAAGATACGCAGTATTTT
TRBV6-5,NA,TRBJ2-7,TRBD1,CASSDTGTASYEQYF,TGTGCCAGCAGTGACACCGGGACAGCTTCCTACGAGCAGTACTTC
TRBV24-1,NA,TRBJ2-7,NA,CATSDLRHGEQYF,TGTGCCACCAGTGATTTGCGGCACGGGGAGCAGTACTTC
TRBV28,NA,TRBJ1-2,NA,CASSLSDGYTF,TGTGCCAGCAGTTTATCGGATGGCTACACCTTC
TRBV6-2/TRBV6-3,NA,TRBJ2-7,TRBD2,CASSYGTSTYEQYF,TGTGCCAGCAGTTACGGGACTAGCACCTACGAGCAGTACTTC
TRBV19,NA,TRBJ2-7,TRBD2,CASSPTSGYEQYF,TGTGCCAGTAGTCCTACTAGCGGCTACGAGCAGTACTTC
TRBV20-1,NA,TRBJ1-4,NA,CSARGQGEKLFF,TGCAGTGCTAGAGGGCAGGGCGAAAAACTGTTTTTT
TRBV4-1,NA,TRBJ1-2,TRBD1,CASSRTGIYGYTF,TGCGCCAGCAGCCGGACAGGGATTTATGGCTACACCTTC
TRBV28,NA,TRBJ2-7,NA,CASSFGILYEQYF,TGTGCCAGCAGTTTCGGAATTCTCTACGAGCAGTACTTC
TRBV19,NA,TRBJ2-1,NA,CASSRATRRTYNEQFF,TGTGCCAGTAGTCGCGCTACTAGACGCACCTACAATGAGCAGTTCTTC